This T cell receptor beta chain appears in the sequencing data of a study of control samples from healthy donors and cancer patients. The sample holds one count of this clone. Here immunoSEQ multiplex PCR was the method, and the copy in TCRdb shows in-frame clones only, minus some. The table has under 85,000 clones, 70% to 85% seen once. V lost 3 bases, J lost 0 bases, and 13 bases lay in between. CDR1 and CDR2 (germline): SGHDT, YYEEEE. The CDR3 is 17 amino acids. The chain is built from TRBV5-6 and TRBJ2-6; D is perhaps TRBD1 or TRBD2 (5 bases each). This receptor was taken from a man between 60 and 75 years old with head and neck cancer. The material sequenced was PBMCs. The CDR3 sequence: CASSSPGRNSGANVLTF. Here the CDR3 DNA reads TGTGCCAGCAGCTCCCCGGGACGGAACTCTGGGGCCAACGTCCTGACTTTC.